Listed here is a single T cell receptor (beta chain). How the authors handled the data: Amplification from reference gene primers served as the basis for estimated nucleated cell counts. Profiling relied on immunoSEQ multiplex PCR, and the TCRdb table lists in-frame clones only, not all of them. That table supplies the V and J calls and clone size; D and trimming were determined from the DNA. Of over 200,000 clones detected, over 70% appear once; the ten largest clones hold around 8.9%. Germline V lookup: CDR1 SGHTA, CDR2 FQGTGA. The CDR3 runs to 13 residues. With 3 bases removed from V and 7 bases from J, the gap between germline ends came to 10 bases. These data are taken from a study of blood T cell repertoires in COVID-19. Turning to the study itself: Spain, Italy and the United States supplied samples that represented acute and convalescent COVID-19. PBMCs, B-cell-depleted T cells, or T cells provided the cDNA or gDNA that made up the material.

Input material: peripheral blood. The sequence was obtained from a man in his forties with active or convalescent COVID-19. The chain links TRBV7-3 to TRBJ2-1, with D possibly being TRBD1 (6 bases). CDR3 region: CASSFQGYNEQFF. The CDR3, as DNA: TGTGCCAGCAGCTTCCAGGGGTATAATGAGCAGTTCTTC. Combining the CDR3 with reference TRBV7-3 and TRBJ2-1 gives the whole variable domain GAGVSQTPSNKVTEKGKYVELRCDPISGHTALYWYRQSLGQGPEFLIYFQGTGAADDSGLPNDRFFAVRPEGSVSTLKIQRTERGDSAVYLCASSFQGYNEQFFGPGTRLTVL.